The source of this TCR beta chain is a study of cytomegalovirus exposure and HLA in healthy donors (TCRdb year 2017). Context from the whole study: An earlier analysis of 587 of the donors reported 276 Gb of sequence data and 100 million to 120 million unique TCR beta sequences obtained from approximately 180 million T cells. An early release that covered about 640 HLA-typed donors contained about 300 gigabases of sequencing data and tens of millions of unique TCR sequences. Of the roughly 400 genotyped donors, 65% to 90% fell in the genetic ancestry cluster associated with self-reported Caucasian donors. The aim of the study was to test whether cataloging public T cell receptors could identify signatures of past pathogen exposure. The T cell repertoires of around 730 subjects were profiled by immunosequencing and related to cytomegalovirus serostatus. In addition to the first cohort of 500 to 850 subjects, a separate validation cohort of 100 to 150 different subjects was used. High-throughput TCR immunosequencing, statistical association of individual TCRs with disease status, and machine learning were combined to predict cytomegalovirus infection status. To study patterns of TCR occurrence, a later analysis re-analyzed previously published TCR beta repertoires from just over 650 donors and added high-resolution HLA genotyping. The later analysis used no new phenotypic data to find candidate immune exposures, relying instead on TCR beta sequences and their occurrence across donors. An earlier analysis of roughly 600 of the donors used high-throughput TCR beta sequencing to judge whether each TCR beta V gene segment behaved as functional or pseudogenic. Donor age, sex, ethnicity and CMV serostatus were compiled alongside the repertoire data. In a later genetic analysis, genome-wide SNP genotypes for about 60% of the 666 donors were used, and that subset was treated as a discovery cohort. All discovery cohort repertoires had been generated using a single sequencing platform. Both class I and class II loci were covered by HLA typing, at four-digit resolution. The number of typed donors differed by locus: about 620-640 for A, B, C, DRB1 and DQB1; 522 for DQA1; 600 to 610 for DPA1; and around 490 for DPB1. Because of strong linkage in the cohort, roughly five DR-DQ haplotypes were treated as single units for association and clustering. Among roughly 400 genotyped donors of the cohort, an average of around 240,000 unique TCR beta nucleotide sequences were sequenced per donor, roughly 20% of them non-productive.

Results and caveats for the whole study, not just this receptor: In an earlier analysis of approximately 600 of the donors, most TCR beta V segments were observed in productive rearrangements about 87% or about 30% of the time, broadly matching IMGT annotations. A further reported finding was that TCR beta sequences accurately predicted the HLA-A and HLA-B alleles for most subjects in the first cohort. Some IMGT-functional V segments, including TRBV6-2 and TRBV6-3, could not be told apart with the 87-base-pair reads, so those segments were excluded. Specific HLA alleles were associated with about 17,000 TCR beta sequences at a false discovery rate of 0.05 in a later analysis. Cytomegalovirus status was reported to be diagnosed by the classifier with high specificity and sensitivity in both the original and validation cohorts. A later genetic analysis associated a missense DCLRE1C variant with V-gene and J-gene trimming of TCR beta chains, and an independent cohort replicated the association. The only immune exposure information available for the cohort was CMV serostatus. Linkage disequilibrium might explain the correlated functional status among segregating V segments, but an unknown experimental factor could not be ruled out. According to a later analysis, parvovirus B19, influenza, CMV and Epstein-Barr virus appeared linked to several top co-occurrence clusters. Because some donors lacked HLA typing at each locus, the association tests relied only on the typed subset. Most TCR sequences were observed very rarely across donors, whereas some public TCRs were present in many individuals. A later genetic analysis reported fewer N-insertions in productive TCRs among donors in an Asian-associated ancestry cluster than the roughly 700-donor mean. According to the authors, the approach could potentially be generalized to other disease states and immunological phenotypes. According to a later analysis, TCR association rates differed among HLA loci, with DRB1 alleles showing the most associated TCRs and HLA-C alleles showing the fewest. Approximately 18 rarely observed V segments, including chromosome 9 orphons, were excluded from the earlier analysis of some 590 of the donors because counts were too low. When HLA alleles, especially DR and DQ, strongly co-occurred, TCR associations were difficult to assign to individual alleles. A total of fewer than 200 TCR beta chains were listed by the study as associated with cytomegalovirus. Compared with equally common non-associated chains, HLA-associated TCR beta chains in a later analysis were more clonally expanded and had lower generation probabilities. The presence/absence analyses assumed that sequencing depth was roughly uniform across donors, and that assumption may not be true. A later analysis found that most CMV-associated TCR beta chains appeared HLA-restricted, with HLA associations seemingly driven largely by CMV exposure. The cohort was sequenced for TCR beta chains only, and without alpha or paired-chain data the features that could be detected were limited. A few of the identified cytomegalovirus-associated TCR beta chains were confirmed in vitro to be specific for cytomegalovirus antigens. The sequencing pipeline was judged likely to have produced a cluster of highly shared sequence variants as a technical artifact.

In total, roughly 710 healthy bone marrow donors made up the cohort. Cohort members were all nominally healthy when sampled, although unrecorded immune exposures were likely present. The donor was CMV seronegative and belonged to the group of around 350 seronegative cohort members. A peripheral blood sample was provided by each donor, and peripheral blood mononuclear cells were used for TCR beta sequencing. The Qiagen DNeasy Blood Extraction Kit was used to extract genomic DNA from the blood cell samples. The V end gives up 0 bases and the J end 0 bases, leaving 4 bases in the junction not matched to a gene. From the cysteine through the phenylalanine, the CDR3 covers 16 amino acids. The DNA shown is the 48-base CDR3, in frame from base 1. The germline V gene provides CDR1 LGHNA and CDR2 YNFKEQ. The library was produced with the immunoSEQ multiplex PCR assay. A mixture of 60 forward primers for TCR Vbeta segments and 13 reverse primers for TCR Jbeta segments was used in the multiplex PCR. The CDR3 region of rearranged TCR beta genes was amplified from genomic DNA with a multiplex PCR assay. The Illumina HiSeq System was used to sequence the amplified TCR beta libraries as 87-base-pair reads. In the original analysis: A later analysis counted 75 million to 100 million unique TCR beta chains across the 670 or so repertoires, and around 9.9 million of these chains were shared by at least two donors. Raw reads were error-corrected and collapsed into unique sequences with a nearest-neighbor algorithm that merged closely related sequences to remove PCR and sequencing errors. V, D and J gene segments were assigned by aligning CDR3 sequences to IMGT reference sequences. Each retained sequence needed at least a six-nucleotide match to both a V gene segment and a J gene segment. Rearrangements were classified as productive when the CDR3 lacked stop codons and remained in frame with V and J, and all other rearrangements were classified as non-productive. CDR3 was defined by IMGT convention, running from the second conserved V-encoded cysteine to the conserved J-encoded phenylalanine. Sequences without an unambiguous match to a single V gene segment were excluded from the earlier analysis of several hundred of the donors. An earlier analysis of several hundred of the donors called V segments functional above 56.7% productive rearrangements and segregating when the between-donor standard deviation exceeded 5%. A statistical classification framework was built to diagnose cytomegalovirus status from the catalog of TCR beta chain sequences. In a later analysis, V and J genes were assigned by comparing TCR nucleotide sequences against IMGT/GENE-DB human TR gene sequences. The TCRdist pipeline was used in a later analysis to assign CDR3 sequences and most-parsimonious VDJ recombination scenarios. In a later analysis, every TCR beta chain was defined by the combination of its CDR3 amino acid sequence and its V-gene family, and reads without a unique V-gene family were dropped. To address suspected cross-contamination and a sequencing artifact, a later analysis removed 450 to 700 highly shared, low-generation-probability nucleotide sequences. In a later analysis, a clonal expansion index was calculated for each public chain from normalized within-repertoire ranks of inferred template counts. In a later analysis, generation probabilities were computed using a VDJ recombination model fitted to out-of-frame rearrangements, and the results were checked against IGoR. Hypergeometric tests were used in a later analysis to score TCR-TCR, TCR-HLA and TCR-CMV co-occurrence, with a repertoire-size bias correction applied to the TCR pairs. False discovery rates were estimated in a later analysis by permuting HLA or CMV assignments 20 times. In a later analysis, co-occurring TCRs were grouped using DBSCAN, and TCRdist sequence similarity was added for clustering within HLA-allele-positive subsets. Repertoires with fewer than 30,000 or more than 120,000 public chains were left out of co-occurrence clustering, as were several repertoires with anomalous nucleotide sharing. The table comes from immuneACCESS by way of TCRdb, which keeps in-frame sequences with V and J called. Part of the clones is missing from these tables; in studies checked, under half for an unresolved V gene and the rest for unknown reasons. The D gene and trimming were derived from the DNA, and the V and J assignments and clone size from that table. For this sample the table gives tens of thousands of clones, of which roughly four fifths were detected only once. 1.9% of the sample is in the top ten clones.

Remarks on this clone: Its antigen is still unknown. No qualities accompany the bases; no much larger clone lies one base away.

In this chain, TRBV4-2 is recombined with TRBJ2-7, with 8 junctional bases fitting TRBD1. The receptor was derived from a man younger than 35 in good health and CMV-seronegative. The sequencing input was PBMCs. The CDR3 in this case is CASSQELGTGSYEQYF. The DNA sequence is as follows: TGTGCCAGCAGCCAAGAGCTAGGGACAGGCTCCTACGAGCAGTACTTC.